This TCR beta chain was observed in a study of T-cell reconstitution after alpha-beta-depleted transplantation in children. This CDR3 has 14 amino acids. CDR1 is SEHNR, CDR2 FQNEAQ, per germline (reference sequence). J gave up 9 bases and V 4 bases, and 8 bases lay outside the gene matches. Unique molecular identifiers were incorporated when the TCRbeta library was constructed. TCRdb recomputed calls from the PCR reads with MiXCR, one row per CDR3 protein. Among some 590,000 distinct CDR3 sequences listed, roughly a tenth were seen once. The rearrangement links TRBV7-9 to TRBJ2-1; TRBD1 aligns across 8 bases. This clonotype was obtained from a human donor who donated a stem cell graft to a child with acute myeloid leukemia. The sample here was PBMCs from the stem cell graft donor, taken from the stem cell graft. CDR3 amino acids: CASSSTDRAGEQFF. The CDR3 DNA sequence: TGTGCCAGCAGCTCTACGGACAGGGCGGGTGAGCAGTTCTTC.